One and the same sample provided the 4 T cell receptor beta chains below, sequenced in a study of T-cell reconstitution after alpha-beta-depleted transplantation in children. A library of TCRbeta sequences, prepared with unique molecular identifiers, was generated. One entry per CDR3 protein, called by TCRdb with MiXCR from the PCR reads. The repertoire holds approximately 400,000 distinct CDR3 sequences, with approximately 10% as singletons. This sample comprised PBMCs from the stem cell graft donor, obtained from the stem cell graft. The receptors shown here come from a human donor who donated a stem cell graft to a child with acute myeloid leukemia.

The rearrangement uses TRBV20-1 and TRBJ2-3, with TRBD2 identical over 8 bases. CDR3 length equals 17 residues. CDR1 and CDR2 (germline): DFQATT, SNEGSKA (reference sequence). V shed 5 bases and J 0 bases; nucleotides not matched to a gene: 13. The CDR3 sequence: CSAGSARAGVSTDTQYF. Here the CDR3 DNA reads TGCAGTGCTGGCTCGGCCAGAGCGGGGGTTAGCACAGATACGCAGTATTTT.

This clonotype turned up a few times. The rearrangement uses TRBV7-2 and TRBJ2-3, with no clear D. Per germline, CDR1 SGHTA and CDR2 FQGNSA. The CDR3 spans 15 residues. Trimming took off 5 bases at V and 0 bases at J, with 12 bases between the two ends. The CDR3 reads CASSPPGRSTDTQYF. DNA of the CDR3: TGTGCCAGCAGCCCGCCCGGACGGAGCACAGATACGCAGTATTTT.

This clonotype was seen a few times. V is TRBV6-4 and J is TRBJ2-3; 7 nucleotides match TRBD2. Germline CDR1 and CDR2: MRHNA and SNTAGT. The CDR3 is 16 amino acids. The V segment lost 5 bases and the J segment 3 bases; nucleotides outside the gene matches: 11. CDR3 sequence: CASSIEGGSGTDTQYF. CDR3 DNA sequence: TGTGCCAGCAGTATCGAAGGCGGGAGTGGAACAGATACGCAGTATTTT.

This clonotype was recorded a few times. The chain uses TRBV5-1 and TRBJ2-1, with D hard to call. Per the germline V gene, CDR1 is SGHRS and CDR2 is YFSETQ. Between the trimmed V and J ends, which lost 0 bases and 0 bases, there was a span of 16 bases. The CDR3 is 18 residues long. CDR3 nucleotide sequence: TGCGCCAGCAGCTTGGTAAGTGGTCCGGGCGTCTCCTACAATGAGCAGTTCTTC. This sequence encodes CASSLVSGPGVSYNEQFF.